This T cell receptor (beta chain) was sequenced for a study of shared clonotypes between healthy human individuals. Germline V CDR1 and CDR2: SGHRS, YFSETQ. The V end was cut by 6 bases, the J end by 1 base, with 10 bases between. This CDR3 is 13 amino acids long. The assay was immunoSEQ multiplex PCR, and TCRdb's table has in-frame clones only and misses some. The data contain about 2 million clones, 85% to 95% of them singletons. Splitting the CD4+ cells yielded a CD45RA+ naive subset and a CD45RA-negative memory subset. The sample comprised naive CD4+ T cells sorted from blood. As for subset: CD45RA+ positively selected. The rearrangement links TRBV5-1 to TRBJ2-5, with a weak D call TRBD2 (5 bases). The sequence came from a man younger than 30 in good health. CDR3: CASNNRGQETQYF. The CDR3 DNA reads as TGCGCCAGCAATAACCGGGGCCAAGAGACCCAGTACTTC.